This entry describes one T cell receptor (beta chain). Its antigen is as yet unknown. Germline assignment: CDR1 SGHRS and CDR2 YFSETQ. V was cut by 4 bases and J by 6 bases, with 10 bases left in between. The CDR3 extends over 12 amino acids. The assay was immunoSEQ multiplex PCR, and TCRdb's table has in-frame clones only and misses some. The data contain about 82,000 clones, 87% of them seen just once; the ten biggest clones take up roughly 1.5%. The data stem from a study of siplizumab effects on memory and regulatory T cells. Study-level findings and limits: Whether the proliferating Tregs (from siplizumab cultures) were suppressive was not confirmed. The alloresponse seemed to draw substantially on naive T cells, which appeared more diverse than memory cells.

This TCR was recovered from a human donor in good health. The chain employs TRBV5-1 and TRBJ1-2; no definite D call. Sequencing was carried out using Tregs sorted from blood. The DNA of the CDR3 is TGCGCCAGCAGCCGGAATTACAATGGCTACACCTTC. It codes for CASSRNYNGYTF.